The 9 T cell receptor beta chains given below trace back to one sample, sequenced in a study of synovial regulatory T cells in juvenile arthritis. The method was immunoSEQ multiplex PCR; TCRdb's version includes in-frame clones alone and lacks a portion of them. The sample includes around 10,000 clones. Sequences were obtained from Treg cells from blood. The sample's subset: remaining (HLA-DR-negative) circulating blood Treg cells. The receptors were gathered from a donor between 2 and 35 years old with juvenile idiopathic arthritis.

CDR3 loop: CASTTTSGTNEQFF. V gene TRBV10-2 combines with J gene TRBJ2-1; the TCRdb D gene call, TRBD2, has no DNA to confirm it. The CDR3 loop spans 14 amino acids. Only the protein sequence is given. Looked up from germline, CDR1 is WSHSY and CDR2 is SAAADI.

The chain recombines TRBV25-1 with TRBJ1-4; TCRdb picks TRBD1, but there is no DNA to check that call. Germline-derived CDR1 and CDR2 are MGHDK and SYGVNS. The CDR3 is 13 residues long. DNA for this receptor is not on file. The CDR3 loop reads CASPMTGREKLFF.

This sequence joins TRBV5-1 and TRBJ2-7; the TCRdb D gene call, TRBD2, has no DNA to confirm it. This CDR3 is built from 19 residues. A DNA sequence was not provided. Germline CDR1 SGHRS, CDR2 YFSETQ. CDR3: CASSPEPLTSGAMAYEQYF. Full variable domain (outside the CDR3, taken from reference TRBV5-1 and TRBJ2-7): KAGVTQTPRYLIKTRGQQVTLSCSPISGHRSVSWYQQTPGQGLQFLFEYFSETQRNKGNFPGRFSGRQFSNSRSEMNVSTLELGDSALYLCASSPEPLTSGAMAYEQYFGPGTRLTVT.

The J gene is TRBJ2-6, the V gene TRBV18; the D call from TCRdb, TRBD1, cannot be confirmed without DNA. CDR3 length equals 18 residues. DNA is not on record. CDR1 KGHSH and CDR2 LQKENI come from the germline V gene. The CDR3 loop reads CASSRLRGLRPLGNVLTF.

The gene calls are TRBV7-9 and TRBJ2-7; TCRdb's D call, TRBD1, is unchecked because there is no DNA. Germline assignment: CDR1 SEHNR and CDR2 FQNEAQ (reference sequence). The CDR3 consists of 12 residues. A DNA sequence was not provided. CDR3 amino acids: CAIQGIGYEQYF.

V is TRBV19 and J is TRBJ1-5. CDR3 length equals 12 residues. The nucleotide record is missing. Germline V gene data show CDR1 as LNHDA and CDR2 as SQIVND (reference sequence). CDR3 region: CASRILHQPQHF.

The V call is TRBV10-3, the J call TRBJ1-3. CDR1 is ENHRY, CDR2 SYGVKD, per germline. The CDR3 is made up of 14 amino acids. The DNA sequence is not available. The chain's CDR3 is CATAGSGTGNTIYF.

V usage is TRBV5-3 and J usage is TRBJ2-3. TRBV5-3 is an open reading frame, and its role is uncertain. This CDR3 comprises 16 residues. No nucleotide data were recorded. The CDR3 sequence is CARSPYGGLLRDTQYF.

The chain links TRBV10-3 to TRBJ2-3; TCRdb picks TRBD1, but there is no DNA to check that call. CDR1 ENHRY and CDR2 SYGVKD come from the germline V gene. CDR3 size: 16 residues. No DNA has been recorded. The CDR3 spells CAIRSGHGTSTDTQYF.